Sequencing of this T cell receptor beta chain was carried out in a study of early T cells in non-severe SARS-CoV-2 infection. Study in general: Sequencing of unsorted whole blood was done on bulk RNA, leaving chains unpaired.

This clonotype has at least ten counts. Its antigen is not known. Unique molecular identifiers (one per individual cDNA molecule) were attached. From the 5' RACE reads, TCRdb called clonotypes with MiXCR, one entry per CDR3 protein. The table includes approximately 70,000 distinct CDR3 sequences, 4% to 6% detected once. The CDR3 runs to 14 residues. CDR1 and CDR2 (germline): SGHNT, YYREEE (reference sequence). V shed 2 bases and J shed 3 bases, with 9 bases lying between them. The study, taken as a whole, reports: Clonotype matching in VDJdb favored anti-spike CD8 responses and did not capture private and CD4 specificities.

The clonotype originates from an adult who was a healthcare worker with PCR-confirmed SARS-CoV-2 infection or an uninfected control (not recorded which). The donor label of this sample is uncertain. Material: whole blood, obtained at baseline. The chain recombines TRBV5-4 with TRBJ2-1; D might be TRBD1 (7 bases). This chain's CDR3 is CASSFQGGYNEQFF. CDR3 sequence (DNA): TGTGCCAGCAGCTTCCAGGGGGGCTACAATGAGCAGTTCTTC.